This T cell receptor (beta chain) was retrieved from a study of T-cell reconstitution after alpha-beta-depleted transplantation in children. Findings and caveats of the study: Recipient T cells and thymic progenitors that survived were the source of the high TCRbeta diversity seen at day 60 in some patients.

With respect to this clonotype: Its specificity is unknown.

Preparation of the TCRbeta library was carried out with unique molecular identifiers. TCRdb called the PCR reads again in MiXCR, with one record for every CDR3 protein. The sample holds 450,000 to 550,000 distinct CDR3 sequences, approximately 10% seen once. Trimming cost V 3 bases and J 6 bases, with 17 bases left between them. The CDR3 covers 15 residues. CDR1 is DFQATT and CDR2 is SNEGSKA in the germline V gene (reference sequence). The chain carries TRBV20-1 and TRBJ2-2; maybe TRBD2 (6 bases). This receptor was identified in a female patient aged 2 to 10 who had a stem cell transplant for aplastic anemia, so the T cells may come from the graft donor. The specimen was PBMCs, mostly from graft donor cells, collected 180 days after TCRalphabeta/CD19-depleted stem cell transplant. The CDR3 nucleotides read TGCAGTGCTAGGGGGACTTCCCCCTTCTCCGGGGAGCTGTTTTTT. It specifies CSARGTSPFSGELFF.